This TCR beta chain was sequenced in a study of blood T cell repertoires in COVID-19. Study-level information: Material from acute and convalescent COVID-19 was sourced from the United States, Italy and Spain. T cells, B-cell-depleted T cells, or PBMCs supplied cDNA or gDNA.

The table came from immunoSEQ multiplex PCR; TCRdb's copy has only in-frame clones and leaves some out. The sample holds around 320,000 clones, 89% seen once. Participants came from some 26 US areas, aged roughly 18 to 95 years. Cohorts were based on clinical histories the participants reported. The clonotype comes from a woman in her 50s who had been exposed to COVID-19. The source material was PBMCs or T cells enriched from blood (not recorded which).

CDR3 region: CASSKALTGEDSGELFF. The CDR3 DNA reads TGTGCCAGCAGCAAAGCGCTCACAGGGGAGGATTCCGGGGAGCTGTTTTTT. The J gene is TRBJ2-2, the V gene TRBV21-1; the table assigns TRBD1, which was not confirmed against the DNA. TRBV21-1 constitutes a pseudogene. CDR3 length: 17 residues.